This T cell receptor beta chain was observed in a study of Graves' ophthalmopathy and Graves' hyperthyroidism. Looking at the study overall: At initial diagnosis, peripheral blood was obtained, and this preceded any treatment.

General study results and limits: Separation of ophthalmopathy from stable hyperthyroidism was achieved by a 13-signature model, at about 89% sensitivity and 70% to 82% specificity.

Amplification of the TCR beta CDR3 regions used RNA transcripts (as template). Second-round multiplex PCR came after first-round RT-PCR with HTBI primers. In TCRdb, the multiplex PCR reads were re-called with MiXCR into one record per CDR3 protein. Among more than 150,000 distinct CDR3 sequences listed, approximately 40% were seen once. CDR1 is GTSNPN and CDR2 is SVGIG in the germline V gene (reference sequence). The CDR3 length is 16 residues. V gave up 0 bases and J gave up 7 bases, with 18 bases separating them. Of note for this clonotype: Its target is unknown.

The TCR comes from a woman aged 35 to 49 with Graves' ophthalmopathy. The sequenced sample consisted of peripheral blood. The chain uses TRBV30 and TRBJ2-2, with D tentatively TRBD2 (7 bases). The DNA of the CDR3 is TGTGCCTGGAGTGTAGGAGTCGGGGGGCAAGGCGGGGAGCTGTTTTTT. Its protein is CAWSVGVGGQGGELFF. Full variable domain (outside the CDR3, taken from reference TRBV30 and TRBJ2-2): SQTIHQWPATLVQPVGSPLSLECTVEGTSNPNLYWYRQAAGRGLQLLFYSVGIGQISSEVPQNLSASRPQDRQFILSSKKLLLSDSGFYLCAWSVGVGGQGGELFFGEGSRLTVL.